This T cell receptor beta chain was profiled in a study of T cell responses to AZD1222 COVID-19 vaccine. Study-wide results and limits: Nearly half of spike-specific TCRs reportedly target variant regions that are unmutated in the B.1.351 and B.1.1.7 variants.

Clones were sequenced by immunoSEQ multiplex PCR, and TCRdb holds only the in-frame ones, with some missing. This table holds about 88,000 clones, approximately 91% found once. As to this clone: Its antigen is unknown.

J gave up 7 bases and V 3 bases, and 3 bases lay outside the gene matches. Germline CDR1 and CDR2: LNHDA and SQIVND (reference sequence). This CDR3 contains 12 residues. This rearrangement joins TRBV19 to TRBJ2-7; 7 nucleotides agree with TRBD1. The sequenced sample was peripheral blood, obtained on day 0 of AZD1222 vaccination. This receptor was obtained from an adult in good health. As DNA, the CDR3 is TGTGCCAGTAGTATCGCACAGGGGGAGCAGTACTTC. Its protein is CASSIAQGEQYF.